Below are 23 T cell receptor beta chains sequenced from a single sample in a study of blood T cell repertoires in COVID-19. Method: immunoSEQ multiplex PCR; TCRdb's copy keeps in-frame clones and lacks some. Here the sample spans about 74,000 clones, 90% being singletons. The sample was peripheral blood. The receptors were gathered from a human donor in a cohort sampled during active COVID-19.

On this clone itself: This CDR3 is also generated by other DNA sequences in the sample. The genes are TRBV27 and TRBJ2-1; 10 positions agree with TRBD2. J gave up 4 bases and V 1 base, and 4 bases lay outside the gene matches. The CDR3 runs 16 residues. Germline V gene sequence: CDR1 MNHEY, CDR2 SMNVEV (reference sequence). CDR3 nucleotide sequence: TGTGCCAGCAGTTTATTCCTAGCGGGAGCATACAATGAGCAGTTCTTC. Translated, it gives CASSLFLAGAYNEQFF.

V gene TRBV6-2 or TRBV6-3 combines with J gene TRBJ2-5; tentatively, D is TRBD2 (6 bases). Trimming shortened V by 1 base and J by 5 bases, and 14 bases separated the two germline ends. The CDR3 has 15 amino acids. Germline CDR1 reads MNHEY; CDR2 reads SVGEGT. The CDR3 loop is CASSYWPSARETQYF. The DNA for the CDR3 is TGTGCCAGCAGTTACTGGCCTAGCGCCCGGGAGACCCAGTACTTC.

This chain joins TRBV4-1 and TRBJ2-3, with 8 nucleotides matching TRBD2. Per the germline V gene, CDR1 is MGHRA and CDR2 is YSYEKL. Unmatched junction bases numbered 4, after V lost 2 bases and J lost 3 bases. CDR3 size: 15 residues. The CDR3 DNA is TGCGCCAGCAGCCAATTGACTAGCGCTACAGATACGCAGTATTTT. Its translation is CASSQLTSATDTQYF.

The V gene is TRBV5-8, the J gene TRBJ2-5; 7 positions match TRBD1. The V gene's germline CDR1 is SGHTS and CDR2 YDEGEE. The V segment lost 3 bases and the J segment 5 bases; nucleotides outside the gene matches: 7. This CDR3 has 14 residues. CDR3 nucleotide sequence: TGTGCCAGCAGCTCCCGACAGGGCTGGGAGACCCAGTACTTC. Translating gives CASSSRQGWETQYF.

This chain links TRBV2 with TRBJ2-1; 8 bases map to TRBD2. The CDR3 spans 15 residues. Germline CDR1 SNHLY, CDR2 FYNNEI. Unmatched junction bases numbered 7, after V lost 6 bases and J lost 3 bases. CDR3 protein: CASRRTGTSYNEQFF. The DNA of the CDR3 is TGTGCCAGCAGGAGAACCGGGACTAGCTACAATGAGCAGTTCTTC. Complete variable domain (other parts from reference TRBV2 and TRBJ2-1): EPEVTQTPSHQVTQMGQEVILRCVPISNHLYFYWYRQILGQKVEFLVSFYNNEISEKSEIFDDQFSVERPDGSNFTLKIRSTKLEDSAMYFCASRRTGTSYNEQFFGPGTRLTVL.

The chain has TRBV6-6 and TRBJ1-6; unclear D gene. This CDR3 has 12 residues. Deletions cut 2 bases from V and 9 bases from J, with 5 bases between. Germline CDR1 is MNHNY and CDR2 is SVGAGI (reference sequence). CDR3 sequence: CASSYERSPLHF. CDR3 DNA: TGTGCCAGCAGTTACGAGCGTTCACCCCTCCACTTT.

This chain links TRBV12-2 with TRBJ2-7; the tabulated D call, TRBD1, remains unverified against the DNA. TRBV12-2 has pseudogene status. This CDR3 is built from 18 residues. Here the CDR3 reads CASRLSTGVQRRFDEQYF. The DNA of the CDR3 is TGTGCAAGTCGCTTGAGTACAGGGGTGCAGCGGAGGTTCGACGAGCAGTACTTC.

The chain has TRBV12-1 and TRBJ2-7; the D segment call TRBD2 is taken from the table without a DNA check. TRBV12-1 is a known pseudogene. This CDR3 contains 18 residues. CDR3 sequence: CASSFVASLAGGPYEQYF. The CDR3 DNA reads TGTGCCAGCAGCTTTGTGGCATCACTAGCGGGAGGGCCCTACGAGCAGTACTTC.

The rearrangement uses TRBV6-2 or TRBV6-3 and TRBJ2-5, with 13 bases aligning to TRBD2. Trimming at V came to 5 bases and at J to 5 bases, leaving 8 bases not matched to a gene. The CDR3 consists of 16 residues. CDR1 MNHEY and CDR2 SVGEGT come from the germline V gene. The CDR3 nucleotides are TGTGCCAGCAGTCCAGGACTAGCGGGAGCTTCTGAGACCCAGTACTTC. This sequence encodes CASSPGLAGASETQYF.

The chain carries TRBV6-6 and TRBJ2-7, with 7 nucleotides matching TRBD2. Trimming took 0 bases from V and 3 from J; bases not matched to a gene: 2. Germline CDR1 MNHNY, CDR2 SVGAGI (reference sequence). This CDR3 has 14 residues. The CDR3 loop reads CASSYSGGGYEQYF. CDR3 nucleotide sequence: TGTGCCAGCAGTTACTCGGGCGGGGGCTACGAGCAGTACTTC.

J is TRBJ1-1 and V is TRBV29-1; 8 bases fit TRBD1. The germline CDR1 and CDR2 sequences are SQVTM and ANQGSEA. V shed 4 bases, J shed 1 base, and the junction held 5 bases outside the gene matches. CDR3 length: 14 amino acids. The chain's CDR3 is CSVVYRGENTEAFF. CDR3 in DNA: TGCAGCGTTGTTTACAGGGGGGAGAACACTGAAGCTTTCTTT.

The chain couples TRBV28 to TRBJ1-6, with TRBD1 identical over 9 bases. With V trimmed by 6 bases and J by 6 bases, 3 bases remained unmatched. Germline values: CDR1 MDHEN, CDR2 SYDVKM. The CDR3 runs to 14 residues. CDR3 residues: CASRLDRGNSPLHF. In DNA form, the CDR3 reads TGTGCCAGCAGGTTGGACAGGGGTAATTCACCCCTCCACTTT.

This chain connects TRBV1 to TRBJ2-7; the table assigns TRBD2, which was not confirmed against the DNA. TRBV1 has pseudogene status. CDR3 length: 16 residues. The CDR3 spells CTSSQATGLVGYEQYF. The CDR3, as DNA: TGCACCAGCAGCCAAGCTACGGGACTAGTTGGCTACGAGCAGTACTTC.

The chain joins TRBV7-9 to TRBJ1-1, with D uncertain. The CDR3 is 12 residues long. V was trimmed by 1 base and J by 7 bases, leaving 7 bases between them. Germline V gene data show CDR1 as SEHNR and CDR2 as FQNEAQ (reference sequence). The CDR3 region is CASSLGGIEAFF. The CDR3 DNA reads as TGTGCCAGCAGCTTAGGAGGGATTGAAGCTTTCTTT.

V usage is TRBV7-3 and J usage is TRBJ2-3, with D tentatively TRBD2 (5 bases). The germline gives CDR1 SGHTA, CDR2 FQGTGA. V lost 4 bases, J lost 5 bases, and 16 bases lay in between. CDR3 length equals 15 residues. As DNA, the CDR3 is TGTGCCAGCAGCTCCTCCATGGGCGGGCAAGATACGCAGTATTTT. As protein: CASSSSMGGQDTQYF.

The V and J genes are TRBV28 and TRBJ1-3; tentatively, D is TRBD1 (5 bases). Trimming cost V 6 bases and J 3 bases, with 12 bases left between them. CDR1 and CDR2 from the germline V gene are MDHEN and SYDVKM. The CDR3 loop spans 14 amino acids. The CDR3 protein is CASSSGGSGNTIYF. CDR3 nucleotides: TGTGCCAGCAGCTCTGGGGGGAGTGGAAACACCATATATTTT.

Here the CDR3 DNA reads TGTGCCAGTAGTCTCGGACAGGGGAATCCCTACGAGCAGTACTTC. Protein sequence: CASSLGQGNPYEQYF. The rearrangement links TRBV19 to TRBJ2-7; 9 bases line up with TRBD1. CDR1 is LNHDA and CDR2 is SQIVND in the germline V gene (reference sequence). V lost 5 bases and J lost 2; bases outside the gene matches: 7. The length of the CDR3 is 15 residues.

The rearrangement links TRBV5-1 to TRBJ2-7, with TRBD2 identical over 8 bases. V lost 4 bases to trimming and J lost 3 bases; unmatched junction nucleotides: 9. The CDR3 has 15 amino acids. CDR1 and CDR2 (germline): SGHRS, YFSETQ. CDR3 region: CASSPDSGTVYEQYF. DNA for the CDR3: TGCGCCAGCAGCCCGGATAGCGGGACCGTCTACGAGCAGTACTTC.

The CDR3 DNA is TGTGCCAGCAGCTTAGAGGCTAGCGGGAGTAGGTACGAGCAGTACTTC. Residues: CASSLEASGSRYEQYF. The J gene is TRBJ2-7, the V gene TRBV11-3; 10 bases line up with TRBD2. V trimming: 0 bases; J trimming: 4 bases; junction bases outside the gene matches: 6. CDR1 is SGHNT and CDR2 is YENEEA in the germline V gene. This CDR3 is built from 16 residues. Supplemented by reference TRBV11-3 and TRBJ2-7, the full variable domain reads EAGVVQSPRYKIIEKKQPVAFWCNPISGHNTLYWYLQNLGQGPELLIRYENEEAVDDSQLPKDRFSAERLKGVDSTLKIQPAELGDSAVYLCASSLEASGSRYEQYFGPGTRLTVT.

J is TRBJ2-7 and V is TRBV28; TRBD2 agrees at 9 bases. The CDR3 is 16 residues long. Germline CDR1 MDHEN, CDR2 SYDVKM. V was clipped by 3 bases and J by 5 bases; unmatched bases: 11. This chain's CDR3 is CASSFGPGLATNEQYF. CDR3 nucleotides: TGTGCCAGCAGTTTTGGACCGGGACTAGCTACCAACGAGCAGTACTTC.

The chain carries TRBV19 and TRBJ2-3, with a tentative D call TRBD2 (5 bases). Germline values: CDR1 LNHDA, CDR2 SQIVND (reference sequence). The germline V and J ends were trimmed by 5 bases and 5 bases, with 11 bases remaining between them. CDR3 size: 13 residues. The CDR3 DNA is TGTGCCAGTAGTCACTCACGGGGAGATACGCAGTATTTT. It encodes CASSHSRGDTQYF.

The CDR3 region is CAITRNNEQFF. As DNA, the CDR3 is TGTGCCATCACCAGAAACAATGAGCAGTTCTTC. V and J are TRBV10-3 and TRBJ2-1; D is undetermined. V was cut by 7 bases and J by 5 bases, with 6 bases left in between. Germline-derived CDR1 and CDR2 are ENHRY and SYGVKD. The CDR3 covers 11 residues.

The genes are TRBV4-2 and TRBJ2-5; D might be TRBD1 (5 bases). Germline CDR1 reads LGHNA; CDR2 reads YNFKEQ. The CDR3 is 13 residues long. Trimming pared 4 bases from V and 2 bases from J, leaving 8 bases between. The CDR3 DNA sequence: TGTGCCAGCAGCCTACGACAGCAAGAGACCCAGTACTTC. Amino acids: CASSLRQQETQYF.